This is a list of T cell receptor beta chains from one sample in a study of blood T cell repertoires in COVID-19. Repertoires were generated with immunoSEQ multiplex PCR, while TCRdb's copy carries only in-frame clones and drops some. The sample lists fewer than 150,000 clones, around 85% occurring once. The sample taken for sequencing was peripheral blood. Every receptor here comes from a human donor in a cohort sampled during active COVID-19. Each CDR3 is given with its conserved first and last residue. Each record gives: V gene, clone size, CDR3 length, J gene, D gene, CDR3 DNA, CDR3 protein. D genes are given only for firm matches. Some rows have no size entry. The others give once, few or many, or a class for an expanded clone.

TRBV9	NA	14	TRBJ1-1	NA	TGTGCCAGCAGCGTTTCCCAAGCGAACACTGAAGCTTTCTTT	CASSVSQANTEAFF
TRBV6-5	many	14	TRBJ1-5	NA	TGTGCCACCAGAACAGGGATGGGCAATCAGCCCCAGCATTTT	CATRTGMGNQPQHF
TRBV19	NA	17	TRBJ2-3	TRBD2	TGTGCCAGTAGTATAGACGGGGCGGGGGGGCCGACAGATACGCAGTATTTT	CASSIDGAGGPTDTQYF
TRBV7-9	NA	17	TRBJ2-1	NA	TGTGCCAGCAGCTTAGCGGGGGGGCCGTTCTCCTACAATGAGCAGTTCTTC	CASSLAGGPFSYNEQFF
TRBV6-5	once	14	TRBJ2-1	TRBD2	TGTGCCAGCAACAACGGGGGGGGCCTTAATGAGCAGTTCTTC	CASNNGGGLNEQFF
TRBV6-5	NA	14	TRBJ1-2	NA	TGTGCCAGTCGCCCCTCAGGGGTTAACTATGGCTACACCTTC	CASRPSGVNYGYTF
TRBV3-1/TRBV3-2	NA	15	TRBJ2-1	NA	TGTGCCAGCAGCCAAGATAGAATCTGGTACAATGAGCAGTTCTTC	CASSQDRIWYNEQFF
TRBV7-9	NA	16	TRBJ2-3	NA	TGTGCCAGCAGCTTAGCCGCACCGACGGGGGCAGATACGCAGTATTTT	CASSLAAPTGADTQYF
TRBV4-3	NA	17	TRBJ1-6	TRBD1	TGCGCCAGCAGCTCGACAGGGGCCAGCTCCTATAATTCACCCCTCCACTTT	CASSSTGASSYNSPLHF
TRBV10-3	once	13	TRBJ1-1	NA	TGTGCCATCAGTGGGACAGCGAACACTGAAGCTTTCTTT	CAISGTANTEAFF
TRBV11-3	once	16	TRBJ2-1	TRBD2	TGTGCCAGCAGCCCGGGAGGGCAAAGGGCGGGTAATGAGCAGTTCTTC	CASSPGGQRAGNEQFF
TRBV30	NA	15	TRBJ1-4	NA	TGTGCCTGGAACATCCGTGGAGCCTCGGGTGAAAAACTGTTTTTT	CAWNIRGASGEKLFF
TRBV30	NA	15	TRBJ2-1	NA	TGTGCCTGGAGCGGGGCGGCGGGGCCTTACAATGAGCAGTTCTTC	CAWSGAAGPYNEQFF
TRBV19	NA	15	TRBJ1-5	TRBD1	TGTGCCAGTAGTGGGGGACAGTTAGATTATCAGCCCCAGCATTTT	CASSGGQLDYQPQHF
TRBV11-1	NA	15	TRBJ2-1	TRBD1	TGTGCCAGCAGCCCACAGCGGACAGGACAGAATGAGCAGTTCTTC	CASSPQRTGQNEQFF
TRBV18	NA	16	TRBJ1-1	NA	TGTGCCAGCTCACCCTACCGAGAGACAGAAAACACTGAAGCTTTCTTT	CASSPYRETENTEAFF
TRBV9	NA	16	TRBJ2-1	TRBD2	TGTGCCAGCAGCGTCCTTAGCGGGGGTTCCTACAATGAGCAGTTCTTC	CASSVLSGGSYNEQFF
TRBV15	NA	16	TRBJ1-4	NA	TGTGCCACCAGCAGAGATCGTTCCAGACTGAATGAAAAACTGTTTTTT	CATSRDRSRLNEKLFF
TRBV15	NA	14	TRBJ1-2	NA	TGTGCCACCAGCAGTACAGGGCCTAACTATGGCTACACCTTC	CATSSTGPNYGYTF
TRBV5-8	NA	13	TRBJ1-1	TRBD1	TGTGCCAGCAGCCTTGACAGGGGTACTGAAGCTTTCTTT	CASSLDRGTEAFF
TRBV6-2/TRBV6-3	NA	14	TRBJ1-1	TRBD1	TGTGCCAGCAGTTACCCGCGGACAGGGGCTGAAGCTTTCTTT	CASSYPRTGAEAFF
TRBV7-2	once	15	TRBJ2-7	TRBD1	TGTGCCAGCAGCCACTCACAAAACAGGGGGTACGAGCAGTACTTC	CASSHSQNRGYEQYF
TRBV10-3	NA	15	TRBJ1-2	NA	TGTGCCATCAGTGAGTACCCAACAGATAACTATGGCTACACCTTC	CAISEYPTDNYGYTF
TRBV10-3	NA	11	TRBJ2-3	NA	TGTGCCATCAGTTACAAGGATACGCAGTATTTT	CAISYKDTQYF
TRBV18	NA	14	TRBJ1-1	NA	TGTGCCAGCTCACCACTGCCAGAAGTCACTGAAGCTTTCTTT	CASSPLPEVTEAFF
TRBV6-2/TRBV6-3	once	14	TRBJ1-5	NA	TGTGCCAGCAGTTACTCCGTGAGGAGTCAGCCCCAGCATTTT	CASSYSVRSQPQHF
TRBV7-2	NA	14	TRBJ2-2	NA	TGTGCCAGCGGCCTAGGAGCGAACACCGGGGAGCTGTTTTTT	CASGLGANTGELFF
TRBV6-6	NA	14	TRBJ2-7	NA	TGTGCCAGCACCTCGGGACTTCAAACCTACGAGCAGTACTTC	CASTSGLQTYEQYF
TRBV7-9	NA	15	TRBJ2-5	NA	TGTGCCAGCAGCTTAATGTCAGGGGTACAAGAGACCCAGTACTTC	CASSLMSGVQETQYF
TRBV5-1	NA	13	TRBJ1-1	NA	TGCGCCAGCAGCTTTTGGCAGAACACTGAAGCTTTCTTT	CASSFWQNTEAFF
TRBV28	NA	12	TRBJ2-5	NA	TGTGCCAGCAGTTTAATCGGGGAGACCCAGTACTTC	CASSLIGETQYF
TRBV5-1	NA	16	TRBJ1-6	TRBD1	TGCGCCAGCAGCTTGGAAGGGACAGCAAGCAATTCACCCCTCCACTTT	CASSLEGTASNSPLHF
TRBV18	NA	15	TRBJ2-3	TRBD2	TGTGCCAGCTCACCAGAAACGGGGAGGGCAGATACGCAGTATTTT	CASSPETGRADTQYF
TRBV6-2/TRBV6-3	once	15	TRBJ1-5	TRBD1	TGTGCCAGCAGTCATCCGGGACAGGGGGTTCAGCCCCAGCATTTT	CASSHPGQGVQPQHF
TRBV4-1	once	15	TRBJ1-3	NA	TGCGCCAGCAGCCAAGGAACAGGCTCTGGAAACACCATATATTTT	CASSQGTGSGNTIYF
TRBV19	NA	16	TRBJ2-5	TRBD2	TGTGCCAGTAGTCCCCGACTAGCGGGCCTTTGGGAGACCCAGTACTTC	CASSPRLAGLWETQYF
TRBV15	once	16	TRBJ1-4	TRBD1	TGTGCCACCAGCAGAGATACGGGACAGGGTAATGAAAAACTGTTTTTT	CATSRDTGQGNEKLFF
TRBV4-1	NA	14	TRBJ2-7	TRBD1	TGCGCCAGCAGCCATTGGACAGGGTCCTACGAGCAGTACTTC	CASSHWTGSYEQYF
TRBV6-2/TRBV6-3	NA	16	TRBJ2-1	NA	TGTGCCAGCAGTCGCAGGGCGATAGGGTACTACAATGAGCAGTTCTTC	CASSRRAIGYYNEQFF
TRBV6-2/TRBV6-3	NA	19	TRBJ2-4	TRBD2	TGTGCCAGCAGTGAGTGGCCTAGCGGGGGCCAGCTAGCCAAAAACATTCAGTACTTC	CASSEWPSGGQLAKNIQYF
TRBV5-1	NA	18	TRBJ2-3	TRBD2	TGCGCCAGCAGCAACCCGGGACTAGCGGGGAGCAGCGCAGATACGCAGTATTTT	CASSNPGLAGSSADTQYF
TRBV19	NA	13	TRBJ1-5	TRBD1	TGTGCCAGCAACAGGGGAATCGATCAGCCCCAGCATTTT	CASNRGIDQPQHF
TRBV5-6	NA	15	TRBJ2-3	NA	TGTGCCAGCAGCAAGCCGGGACTTTACACAGATACGCAGTATTTT	CASSKPGLYTDTQYF
TRBV9	NA	17	TRBJ2-7	TRBD2	TGTGCCAGCAGCGTAGCTTCGACTAGCGGGGCACCCTACGAGCAGTACTTC	CASSVASTSGAPYEQYF
TRBV6-5	NA	14	TRBJ2-4	TRBD1	TGTGCCAGCAGGGGACAGGGGGCGTCAAACATTCAGTACTTC	CASRGQGASNIQYF
TRBV7-2	NA	14	TRBJ2-7	TRBD2	TGTGCCAGCACCCTGGGGGGACTAGCCTACGAGCAGTACTTC	CASTLGGLAYEQYF
TRBV10-2	few	17	TRBJ1-4	TRBD1	TGCGCCAGCGCCGTAGGCCCGAGGGGGCGAACTAATGAAAAACTGTTTTTT	CASAVGPRGRTNEKLFF
TRBV4-1	NA	18	TRBJ1-2	NA	TGCGCCAGCAGCCAATCACTAATCAGGGGTGAACCTAACTATGGCTACACCTTC	CASSQSLIRGEPNYGYTF
TRBV6-5	NA	15	TRBJ2-3	TRBD1	TGTGCCAGCACCGACAGGGGGCTGGGCACAGATACGCAGTATTTT	CASTDRGLGTDTQYF
TRBV9	NA	16	TRBJ2-1	TRBD1	TGTGCCAGCAGCGTAGCGACAGGGAACTCCTACAATGAGCAGTTCTTC	CASSVATGNSYNEQFF
TRBV27	NA	13	TRBJ1-1	NA	TGTGCCAGCAGGTCAGGGTTATGGCCTGAAGCTTTCTTT	CASRSGLWPEAFF